This T cell receptor beta chain is drawn from a study of cytomegalovirus exposure and HLA in healthy donors. Study in general: The Caucasian-associated ancestry cluster held about 80% of around 380 genotyped donors. General study points: What was likely a sequencing artifact was a cluster of highly shared sequence variants. The classifier was said to identify cytomegalovirus status with high specificity and sensitivity. Later analysis suggested most CMV-associated TCR beta chains were HLA-restricted.

PCR employed 60 Vbeta and 13 Jbeta primers. The data were produced by immunoSEQ multiplex PCR, yet TCRdb's version contains in-frame clones alone and is incomplete. In the table there are over 150,000 clones, 70% to 90% of which are singletons. With respect to this clone: Its antigen is still unknown.

The receptor's source is a girl between 5 and 17 years old in good health and CMV-seropositive. The specimen sequenced was PBMCs.

The CDR3 protein is CASSLRGLGITDTQYF. For the CDR3, the DNA is TGTGCCAGCAGCCTCAGGGGGCTGGGTATCACAGATACGCAGTATTTT. This rearrangement joins TRBV7-3 to TRBJ2-3; TRBD1 aligns across 8 bases. With 5 bases clipped from V and 2 bases from J, the junction kept 9 bases outside the gene matches. From germline, CDR1 is SGHTA and CDR2 FQGTGA. The CDR3 is 16 amino acids.